This T cell receptor (beta chain) came from a study of T-cell reconstitution after alpha-beta-depleted transplantation in children. This clonotype has a count of ten or more. The junction had 3 bases not matched to a gene; V was cut back by 4 bases and J by 3 bases. The CDR3 length is 15 residues. Germline CDR1 SGHTA, CDR2 FQGNSA. Preparation of the TCRbeta library used unique molecular identifiers. TCRdb reprocessed the PCR reads with MiXCR, giving one entry per CDR3 protein. The top ten clones hold roughly 5.1% of a sample with more than 200,000 distinct CDR3 sequences, more than 7.5% of them seen once.

The sequence was obtained from a human donor who donated a stem cell graft to a child with SCID. The V and J genes are TRBV7-2 and TRBJ2-2; TRBD1 agrees at 9 bases. This specimen was PBMCs from the stem cell graft donor, taken from the stem cell graft. CDR3 sequence reads: CASSSGQGYTGELFF. CDR3 DNA: TGTGCCAGCAGCTCTGGACAGGGGTACACCGGGGAGCTGTTTTTT.